The sequence of this T cell receptor beta chain was determined in a study of T cells in localized non-small cell lung cancer. Using immunoSEQ multiplex PCR, the repertoire was profiled, and TCRdb retains in-frame clones only, with some absent. The data hold approximately 88,000 clones, with about nine tenths observed a single time. V lost 3 bases, J lost 6 bases, and 18 bases lay in between. There are 15 residues in the CDR3. CDR1 is SGHNT and CDR2 is YYREEE in the germline V gene (reference sequence). Sequenced material: PBMCs, taken before any cancer treatment. V usage is TRBV5-4 and J usage is TRBJ1-1; D is ambiguous. The sequence was obtained from a woman aged 40-75 years with stage II squamous cell lung carcinoma. DNA for the CDR3: TGTGCCAGCAGCTCCCACGCTCTAGGTCAGGCTGAAGCTTTCTTT. It is translated as CASSSHALGQAEAFF.